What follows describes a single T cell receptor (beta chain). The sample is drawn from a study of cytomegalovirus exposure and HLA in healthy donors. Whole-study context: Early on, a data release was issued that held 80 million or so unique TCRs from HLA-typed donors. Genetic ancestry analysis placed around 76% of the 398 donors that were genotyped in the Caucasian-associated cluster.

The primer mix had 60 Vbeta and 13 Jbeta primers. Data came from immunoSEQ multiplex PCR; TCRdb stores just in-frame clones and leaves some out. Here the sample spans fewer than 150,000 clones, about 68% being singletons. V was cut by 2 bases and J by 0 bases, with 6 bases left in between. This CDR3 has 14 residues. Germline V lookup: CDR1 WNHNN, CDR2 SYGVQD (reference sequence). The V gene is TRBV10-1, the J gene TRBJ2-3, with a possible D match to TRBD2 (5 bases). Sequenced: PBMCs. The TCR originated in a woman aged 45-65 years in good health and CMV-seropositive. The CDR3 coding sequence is TGCGCCAGCAGTGAGGAGGGAAGCACAGATACGCAGTATTTT. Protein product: CASSEEGSTDTQYF.